Sequencing of this TCR beta chain was carried out in a study of cytomegalovirus exposure and HLA in healthy donors (dated by TCRdb to about 2017). Looking at the study overall: According to an earlier analysis of 550 to 700 of the donors, about 180 million T cells yielded some 110 million unique TCR beta sequences and around 280 Gb of sequence data. An early release covering 550 to 700 HLA-typed donors comprised around 300 gigabases of sequencing data and tens of millions of unique TCR sequences. Among the roughly 400 genotyped donors, around 79% belonged to the genetic ancestry cluster associated with self-reported Caucasian donors. The study aimed to test whether cataloging public T cell receptors could reveal signatures of past pathogen exposure. The study used immunosequencing to profile the T cell repertoires of more than 650 subjects and linked those repertoires to cytomegalovirus serostatus. Besides the first cohort of 666 subjects, a separate validation cohort made up of over 100 different subjects was used. The study combined high-throughput TCR immunosequencing, statistical association of individual TCRs with disease status, and machine learning to predict cytomegalovirus infection status. A later analysis re-examined previously published TCR beta repertoires from 610 or so donors and added high-resolution HLA genotyping to investigate patterns of TCR occurrence. Rather than drawing on any new phenotypic data, the later analysis identified candidate immune exposures from TCR beta sequences and the way those sequences occurred across donors. In an earlier analysis of 587 of the donors, high-throughput TCR beta sequencing was used to judge whether each TCR beta V gene segment behaved as functional or pseudogenic. Alongside the repertoire data, information on donor age, sex, ethnicity and CMV serostatus was compiled. A later genetic analysis used genome-wide SNP genotypes for about 65% of the 666 donors, treating that subset as a discovery cohort. All discovery cohort repertoires had been generated on a single sequencing platform. HLA typing included class I and class II loci at four-digit resolution. Typing coverage differed by locus: A, B, C, DRB1 and DQB1 were typed in roughly 629-640 donors, DQA1 in 500 to 550, DPA1 in approximately 600, and DPB1 in 400 to 480. Roughly five DR-DQ haplotypes were handled as single units for association and clustering because linkage in the cohort was strong. Across 300 to 400 genotyped donors of the cohort, an average of about 250,000 unique TCR beta nucleotide sequences per donor were sequenced, and roughly 20% of those sequences were non-productive. The paper as a whole reports these results and caveats: In a later analysis, the rate of TCR association differed among HLA loci, with DRB1 alleles having the most associated TCRs and HLA-C alleles having the fewest. In an earlier analysis of 587 of the donors, most TCR beta V segments appeared in productive rearrangements about 87% or about 30% of the time, broadly matching IMGT annotations. An association between a missense DCLRE1C variant and V-gene and J-gene trimming of TCR beta chains was found in a later genetic analysis and replicated in an independent cohort. Linkage disequilibrium might explain the correlated functional status among segregating V segments, but an unknown experimental factor could not be ruled out. A further reported finding was that TCR beta sequences accurately predicted the HLA-A and HLA-B alleles for most subjects in the first cohort. Across donors, most TCR sequences were observed very rarely, whereas some public TCRs were present in many individuals. HLA typing was unavailable for some donors at each locus, so association tests used only the typed subset. A total of 150 to 200 TCR beta chains were listed by the study as associated with cytomegalovirus. When HLA alleles, especially DR and DQ, strongly co-occurred, attributing TCR associations to individual alleles was difficult. A later analysis found that most CMV-associated TCR beta chains appeared HLA-restricted, with HLA associations seemingly driven largely by CMV exposure. A cluster of highly shared sequence variants was judged likely to represent a technical artifact of the sequencing pipeline. The 87-base-pair reads could not distinguish some IMGT-functional V segments, including TRBV6-2 and TRBV6-3, so those segments were excluded. In a later genetic analysis, fewer N-insertions in productive TCRs were reported among donors in an Asian-associated ancestry cluster than the approximately 670-donor mean. Roughly uniform sequencing depth across donors was assumed in presence/absence analyses, although this assumption may not hold. In both the original and validation cohorts, the classifier was reported to diagnose cytomegalovirus status with high specificity and sensitivity. It was suggested by the authors that the approach could potentially be generalized to other disease states and immunological phenotypes. This cohort had only TCR beta chains sequenced, and the lack of alpha or paired-chain data limited which features could be detected. Specific HLA alleles were associated with 15,000 to 20,000 TCR beta sequences at a false discovery rate of 0.05 in a later analysis. A later analysis reported that several top co-occurrence clusters appeared linked to parvovirus B19, influenza, CMV and Epstein-Barr virus. Because counts were too low, about 17 rarely observed V segments, including chromosome 9 orphons, were excluded from the earlier analysis of fewer than 650 of the donors. In vitro tests confirmed that a few of the cytomegalovirus-associated TCR beta chains recognize cytomegalovirus antigens. In a later analysis, HLA-associated TCR beta chains showed more clonal expansion and lower generation probabilities than non-associated chains that were equally common. For the cohort, immune exposure information was limited to CMV serostatus.

The cohort was made up of 500 to 800 healthy bone marrow donors. Cohort members were all nominally healthy when sampled, although unrecorded immune exposures were likely present. The donor was CMV seropositive and belonged to the group of a few hundred seropositive cohort members. Every donor gave a peripheral blood sample, and the peripheral blood mononuclear cells from that sample were used for TCR beta sequencing. The Qiagen DNeasy Blood Extraction Kit was used to extract genomic DNA from the blood cell samples. Library preparation employed the immunoSEQ multiplex PCR assay. A mixture of 60 forward primers for TCR Vbeta segments and 13 reverse primers for TCR Jbeta segments was used in the multiplex PCR. A multiplex PCR assay on genomic DNA amplified the CDR3 region of rearranged TCR beta genes. The amplified TCR beta libraries were sequenced on the Illumina HiSeq System as 87-base-pair reads. In the original analysis: A later analysis tallied approximately 87 million unique TCR beta chains across the approximately 670 repertoires, and roughly 11 million of those chains were shared by two or more donors. Raw reads were error-corrected and collapsed into unique sequences by a nearest-neighbor algorithm in which closely related sequences were merged to remove PCR and sequencing errors. CDR3 sequences were aligned to IMGT reference sequences to assign V, D and J gene segments. For a sequence to be retained, at least a six-nucleotide match to both a V gene segment and a J gene segment was required. Rearrangements were classified as productive when the CDR3 lacked stop codons and remained in frame with V and J, and all other rearrangements were classified as non-productive. CDR3 was defined according to IMGT convention as the region running from the second conserved V-encoded cysteine to the conserved J-encoded phenylalanine. In an earlier analysis of approximately 590 of the donors, sequences lacking an unambiguous match to a single V gene segment were excluded. In an earlier analysis of several hundred of the donors, a V segment was called functional when productive rearrangements were above 56.7%, and segregating when the standard deviation between donors exceeded 5%. A statistical classification framework was built to diagnose cytomegalovirus status from the catalog of TCR beta chain sequences. In a later analysis, V and J genes were assigned by comparing TCR nucleotide sequences against IMGT/GENE-DB human TR gene sequences. In a later analysis, CDR3 sequences and most-parsimonious VDJ recombination scenarios were assigned using the TCRdist pipeline. In a later analysis, every TCR beta chain was defined by the combination of its CDR3 amino acid sequence and its V-gene family, and reads without a unique V-gene family were dropped. In a later analysis, approximately 640 highly shared, low-generation-probability nucleotide sequences were removed to address suspected cross-contamination and a sequencing artifact. In a later analysis, a clonal expansion index for each public chain was calculated from normalized within-repertoire ranks of inferred template counts. In a later analysis, generation probabilities were computed using a VDJ recombination model fitted to out-of-frame rearrangements, and the results were checked against IGoR. In a later analysis, TCR-TCR, TCR-HLA and TCR-CMV co-occurrence was scored with hypergeometric tests, and a repertoire-size bias correction was applied to TCR pairs. False discovery rates were estimated in a later analysis by permuting HLA or CMV assignments 20 times. In a later analysis, co-occurring TCRs were grouped with DBSCAN, and TCRdist sequence similarity was added when clustering was performed within HLA-allele-positive subsets. Repertoires with fewer than 30,000 or more than 120,000 public chains, plus five repertoires with anomalous nucleotide sharing, were excluded from co-occurrence clustering. TCRdb re-hosts the immuneACCESS table, in-frame sequences only. Its copies lack some clones; in the studies checked, an unresolved V gene accounts for under half of them, and the cause for the rest is not known. V, J and clone size reflect that table, while D and trimming were determined from the DNA. This sample comprises approximately 99,000 clones, about 79% of them detected only once. Less than 3.5% of the sample lies in the top ten.

A note on this clone: Its antigen is not yet known. The record has no base qualities; no much larger clone is one base away.

V is shortened by 4 bases, J by 8 bases, and the region joining them spans 11 bases. In the germline V gene (reference sequence), CDR1 corresponds to SEHNR and CDR2 to FQNEAQ. From the cysteine up to the phenylalanine, the CDR3 has a length of 12 residues. Only CDR3 DNA remains: 36 bases, in frame from the first base. The receptor was isolated from a male donor in good health and CMV-seropositive. Sequencing was done on a sample of PBMCs. The sequence links TRBV7-9 to TRBJ1-1, with the D gene not clear enough to name. The DNA sequence is TGTGCCAGCAGCTACCTGAGCAGGGAAGCTTTCTTT. Its protein reads: CASSYLSREAFF.